This T cell receptor beta chain stems from a study of regulatory T cells in long-lasting Graves disease. The study, taken as a whole, reports: No thyroid tissue was studied; the work used peripheral blood only.

The ends lost 6 bases at V and 2 bases at J; junction bases unmatched: 6. Germline-derived CDR1 and CDR2 are SGHNT and YENEEA. This CDR3 region has 15 residues. According to the study, TCR beta libraries were built with iRepertoire HTBI primers and CDR3-region Arm-PCR. TCRdb analysed the multiplex PCR reads with MiXCR anew, one entry per CDR3 protein. The table includes some 370,000 distinct CDR3 sequences, around 23% detected once. This clonotype was seen a handful of times. The antigen remains undetermined. This sample's time point: persistent/refractory GD, antithyroid drugs over 5 years with positive TRAb. RNA isolated from PBMCs was used to make the TCR library. Blood from the periphery, approximately 10 milliliters in all, was drawn into EDTA tubes.

V usage is TRBV11-3 and J usage is TRBJ1-1, with 10 bases aligning to TRBD1. This material consisted of peripheral blood mononuclear cells (PBMCs), taken when the disease was refractory, from a patient treated with antithyroid drugs. The source is a woman aged 40 to 49 with Graves disease. The CDR3 sequence is CASSSGTGVNTEAFF. DNA of the CDR3: TGTGCCAGCAGTTCCGGGACAGGGGTTAACACTGAAGCTTTCTTT.